What follows is one TCR beta chain and its context. Its antigen is unknown. This entry comes from a study of T-cell memory formation after mild COVID-19. Study-wide background: For the most part, TCR clusters were specific to one donor. Overall study results and limits: Cross-reactive memory seemingly joined, as some responding clones were found in pre-infection memory. Whereas later expanders leaned CD4+, clones contracting day 15 to 85 showed a balanced CD4/CD8 makeup.

One entry per CDR3 protein results from TCRdb running MiXCR on the 5' RACE reads. The sample includes 150,000 to 200,000 distinct CDR3 sequences, around 21% seen only once; the top ten take 23%. This CDR3 contains 14 residues. Germline V lookup: CDR1 MNHNS, CDR2 SASEGT. V trimming: 8 bases; J trimming: 0 bases; junction bases outside the gene matches: 5. This receptor was taken from an adult woman who had mild COVID-19 (a few samples of this study predate the infection). Cell type and time point are not known. Sequenced sample: PBMCs or a T cell subset sorted from them (not recorded which). The chain carries TRBV6-1 and TRBJ2-7; the match to TRBD2 covers 9 bases. CDR3 coding DNA: TGTGCCAGCGTGTCGACTAGCGGCTCCTACGAGCAGTACTTC. It encodes CASVSTSGSYEQYF.